One sample yielded the 10 T cell receptor beta chains listed below, sequenced in a study of blood T cells in healthy people across ages. A J-beta primer mix and a sample-barcoded 5' primer were used in a second PCR of about 7 to 12 cycles. TCRdb re-called the 5' RACE reads with MiXCR, one entry per CDR3 protein. The table records roughly 730,000 distinct CDR3 sequences, roughly three fifths of them present only once. The material sequenced was blood. These receptors came from a man aged 35-49 years in good health.

This clonotype was observed a few times. J is TRBJ1-6 and V is TRBV12-3 or TRBV12-4; D gene unclear. The V end lost 5 bases, the J end lost 8 bases, and 16 bases lay between the germline ends. CDR3 length equals 15 residues. The CDR3 region has the DNA TGTGCCAGCAGTCGTCGGGCCCCAGGTCATTCACCCCTCCACTTT. It codes for CASSRRAPGHSPLHF.

This clonotype showed up just once. The rearrangement uses TRBV20-1 and TRBJ2-7; no reliable D call. Trimming pared 7 bases from V and 2 bases from J, leaving 12 bases between. Germline V lookup: CDR1 DFQATT, CDR2 SNEGSKA (reference sequence). CDR3 size: 12 residues. This CDR3 is CSVTSSPYEQYF. CDR3 DNA: TGCAGTGTCACCTCGTCCCCCTACGAGCAGTACTTC.

This clonotype came up a few times. The V gene is TRBV9, the J gene TRBJ1-2; D gene uncertain. This CDR3 is 14 amino acids long. V gave up 2 bases and J gave up 2 bases, with 10 bases separating them. Germline assignment: CDR1 SGDLS and CDR2 YYNGEE. The CDR3 reads CASSVDSGNYGYTF. The CDR3 DNA reads as TGTGCCAGCAGCGTGGATTCGGGGAACTATGGCTACACCTTC.

The CDR3 reads CASSRSGEGRREQYF. CDR3 DNA: TGCGCCAGCAGCAGGTCGGGGGAGGGCCGGAGAGAGCAGTACTTC. The gene calls are TRBV5-1 and TRBJ2-5; the match to TRBD2 covers 7 bases. The ends lost 4 bases at V and 11 bases at J; junction bases unmatched: 17. The CDR3 length is 15 residues. The V gene's germline CDR1 is SGHRS and CDR2 YFSETQ.

The chain uses TRBV27 and TRBJ2-3; D not certain. In germline, CDR1 is MNHEY, CDR2 SMNVEV (reference sequence). This CDR3 has 15 amino acids. Trimming removed 4 bases at V and 1 base at J, with 12 bases between. The CDR3 loop reads CASSSGPARTDTQYF. CDR3 DNA sequence: TGTGCCAGCAGTTCCGGCCCTGCGCGCACAGATACGCAGTATTTT.

V gene TRBV11-3 combines with J gene TRBJ1-5, with 7 bases identical to TRBD1. The CDR3 totals 15 residues. Germline CDR1 SGHNT, CDR2 YENEEA. After removal of 7 bases from V and 1 base from J, the junction contained 7 bases not matched to a gene. The CDR3 DNA is TGTGCCAGCACCCCCGGGACAGCCAGCAATCAGCCCCAGCATTTT. Protein: CASTPGTASNQPQHF.

This rearrangement joins TRBV28 to TRBJ2-1, with D unresolved. This CDR3 has 12 amino acids. Germline V gives CDR1 MDHEN, CDR2 SYDVKM. The V and J ends lost 5 bases and 6 bases respectively, with 8 bases between them. The CDR3 loop reads CASSVGVNEQFF. The CDR3 region has the DNA TGTGCCAGCAGTGTAGGAGTCAATGAGCAGTTCTTC.

The J gene is TRBJ2-7, the V gene TRBV20-1, with D uncertain. CDR3 size: 14 residues. Germline V CDR1 and CDR2: DFQATT, SNEGSKA (reference sequence). Trimming removed 0 bases at V and 0 bases at J, with 9 bases between. In DNA form, the CDR3 reads TGCAGTGCTAGAGATAGCCAGCGCTCCTACGAGCAGTACTTC. Protein sequence: CSARDSQRSYEQYF.

The gene calls are TRBV29-1 and TRBJ2-7; 8 positions agree with TRBD1. Germline CDR1 SQVTM, CDR2 ANQGSEA. This CDR3 has 12 amino acids. Trimming removed 7 bases from V and 6 bases from J; junction bases left unmatched: 8. This chain's CDR3 is CSARQGIGEQYF. DNA of the CDR3: TGCAGCGCACGACAGGGGATCGGCGAGCAGTACTTC.

This rearrangement joins TRBV7-2 to TRBJ2-5; D is undetermined. There are 13 residues in the CDR3. V was cut by 5 bases and J by 4 bases, with 11 bases left in between. Germline CDR1 SGHTA, CDR2 FQGNSA. CDR3: CASSRDPRETQYF. Written as DNA, the CDR3 is TGTGCCAGCAGCCGCGATCCACGAGAGACCCAGTACTTC. Looking up the rest from reference TRBV7-2 and TRBJ2-5 gives the full variable domain: GAGVSQSPSNKVTEKGKDVELRCDPISGHTALYWYRQSLGQGLEFLIYFQGNSAPDKSGLPSDRFSAERTGGSVSTLTIQRTQQEDSAVYLCASSRDPRETQYFGPGTRLLVL.